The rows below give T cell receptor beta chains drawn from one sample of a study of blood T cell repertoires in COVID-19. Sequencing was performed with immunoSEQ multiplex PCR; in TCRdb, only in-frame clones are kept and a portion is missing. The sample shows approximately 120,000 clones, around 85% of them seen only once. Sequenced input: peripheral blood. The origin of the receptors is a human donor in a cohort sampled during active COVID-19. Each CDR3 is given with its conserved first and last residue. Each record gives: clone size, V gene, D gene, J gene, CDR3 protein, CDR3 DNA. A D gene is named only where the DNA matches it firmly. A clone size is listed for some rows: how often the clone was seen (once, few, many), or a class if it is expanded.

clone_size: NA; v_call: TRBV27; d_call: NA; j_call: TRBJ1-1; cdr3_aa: CASSLSPLANMNTEAFF; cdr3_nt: TGTGCCAGCAGTTTATCTCCTCTGGCCAACATGAACACTGAAGCTTTCTTT
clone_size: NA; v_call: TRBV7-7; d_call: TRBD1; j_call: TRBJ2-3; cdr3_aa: CASSQDRGDAQYF; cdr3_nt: TGTGCCAGCAGCCAGGACAGGGGGGATGCGCAGTATTTT
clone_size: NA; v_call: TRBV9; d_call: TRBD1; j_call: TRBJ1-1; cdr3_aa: CASSGTGVTEAFF; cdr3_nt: TGTGCCAGCAGCGGGACAGGAGTCACTGAAGCTTTCTTT
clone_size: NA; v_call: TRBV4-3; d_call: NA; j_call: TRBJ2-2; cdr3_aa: CASSQDHINTGELFF; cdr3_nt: TGCGCCAGCAGCCAAGATCACATAAACACCGGGGAGCTGTTTTTT
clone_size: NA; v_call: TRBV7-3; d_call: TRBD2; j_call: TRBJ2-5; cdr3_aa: CASSESGGRQETQYF; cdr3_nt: TGTGCCAGCAGCGAGAGCGGGGGGCGCCAAGAGACCCAGTACTTC
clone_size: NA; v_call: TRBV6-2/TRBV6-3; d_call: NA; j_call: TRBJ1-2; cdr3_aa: CASSYGRTLNPWRLYGYTF; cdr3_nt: TGTGCCAGCAGTTACGGTCGGACTCTAAACCCTTGGAGGCTCTATGGCTACACCTTC
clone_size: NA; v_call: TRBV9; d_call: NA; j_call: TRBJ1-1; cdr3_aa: CASRDAAGETEAFF; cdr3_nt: TGTGCCAGCAGAGATGCTGCAGGGGAAACTGAAGCTTTCTTT
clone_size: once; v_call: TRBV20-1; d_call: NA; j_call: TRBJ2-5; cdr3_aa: CSGRKEETQYF; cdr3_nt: TGCAGCGGTCGGAAGGAGGAGACCCAGTACTTC
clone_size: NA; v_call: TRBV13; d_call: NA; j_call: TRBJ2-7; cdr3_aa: CASSFQASYEQYF; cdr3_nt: TGTGCCAGCAGCTTTCAGGCCTCCTACGAGCAGTACTTC
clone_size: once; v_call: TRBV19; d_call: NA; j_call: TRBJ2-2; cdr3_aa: CASSMQGGTGELFF; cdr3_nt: TGTGCCAGTAGTATGCAGGGGGGCACCGGGGAGCTGTTTTTT
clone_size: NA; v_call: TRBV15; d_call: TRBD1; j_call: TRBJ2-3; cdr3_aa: CATSSGQGSSTDTQYF; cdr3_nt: TGTGCCACCAGCTCCGGACAGGGCTCTAGCACAGATACGCAGTATTTT
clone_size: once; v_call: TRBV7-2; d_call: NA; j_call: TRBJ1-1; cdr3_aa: CASSLGAGSYTEAFF; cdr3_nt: TGTGCCAGCAGCTTAGGGGCAGGATCGTACACTGAAGCTTTCTTT
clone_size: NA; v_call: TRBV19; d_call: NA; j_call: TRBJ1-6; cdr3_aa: CASSIENRVSSPLHF; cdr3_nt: TGTGCCAGTAGTATAGAGAACAGGGTGAGTTCACCCCTCCACTTT
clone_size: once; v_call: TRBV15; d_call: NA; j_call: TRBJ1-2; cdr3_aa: CATSRERSARENGYTF; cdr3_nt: TGTGCCACCAGCAGAGAACGGTCCGCCCGAGAGAACGGCTACACCTTC
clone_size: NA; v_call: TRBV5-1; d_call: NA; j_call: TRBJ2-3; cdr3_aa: CASSQQQPLTDTQYF; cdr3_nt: TGCGCCAGCAGCCAACAGCAACCCCTCACAGATACGCAGTATTTT
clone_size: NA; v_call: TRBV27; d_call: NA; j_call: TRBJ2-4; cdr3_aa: CASSLGHPGNIQYF; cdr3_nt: TGTGCCAGCAGTTTGGGACACCCGGGGAACATTCAGTACTTC
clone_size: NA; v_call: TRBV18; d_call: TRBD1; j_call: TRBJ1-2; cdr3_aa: CASSPGDRGVNYGYTF; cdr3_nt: TGTGCCAGCTCACCCGGGGACAGGGGAGTTAACTATGGCTACACCTTC
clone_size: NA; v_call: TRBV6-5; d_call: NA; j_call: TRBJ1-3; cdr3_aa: CASTPLTGGGNTIYF; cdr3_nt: TGTGCCAGCACGCCATTGACAGGCGGGGGGAACACCATATATTTT
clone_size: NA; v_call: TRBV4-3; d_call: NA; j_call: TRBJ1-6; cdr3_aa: CASSQDSQGQFTPLHF; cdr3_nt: TGCGCCAGCAGCCAAGACTCACAGGGCCAATTTACACCCCTCCACTTT
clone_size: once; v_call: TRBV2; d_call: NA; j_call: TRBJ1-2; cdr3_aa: CASFTPGGEYGYTF; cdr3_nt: TGTGCCAGTTTTACTCCGGGGGGGGAATATGGCTACACCTTC
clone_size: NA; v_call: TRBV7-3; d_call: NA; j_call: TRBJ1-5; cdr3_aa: CASSLTSGQPQHF; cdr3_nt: TGTGCCAGCAGCTTAACGTCGGGACAGCCCCAGCATTTT
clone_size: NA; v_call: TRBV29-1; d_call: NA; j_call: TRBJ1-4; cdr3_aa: CSVAEATPYEKLFF; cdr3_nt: TGCAGCGTTGCGGAGGCCACGCCCTATGAAAAACTGTTTTTT
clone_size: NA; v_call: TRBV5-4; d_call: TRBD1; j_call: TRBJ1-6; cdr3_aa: CASSPGTGYNSPLHF; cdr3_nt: TGTGCCAGCAGCCCAGGGACAGGGTACAATTCACCCCTCCACTTT
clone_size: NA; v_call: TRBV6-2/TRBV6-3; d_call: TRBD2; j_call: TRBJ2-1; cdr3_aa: CASSYAGGVDEQFF; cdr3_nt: TGTGCCAGCAGTTACGCGGGGGGTGTCGATGAGCAGTTCTTC
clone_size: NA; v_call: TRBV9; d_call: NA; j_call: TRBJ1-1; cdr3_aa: CASSATGNTEAFF; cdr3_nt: TGTGCCAGCAGCGCGACAGGGAACACTGAAGCTTTCTTT
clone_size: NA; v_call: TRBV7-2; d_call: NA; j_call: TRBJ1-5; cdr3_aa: CASRLDTHQPQHF; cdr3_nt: TGTGCCAGCAGACTGGACACGCATCAGCCCCAGCATTTT
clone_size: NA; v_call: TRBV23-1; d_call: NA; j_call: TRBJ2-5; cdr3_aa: CASSQVLSGDPNGVKETQYF; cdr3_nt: TGCGCCAGCAGTCAAGTACTTTCGGGGGACCCCAATGGGGTTAAAGAGACCCAGTACTTC
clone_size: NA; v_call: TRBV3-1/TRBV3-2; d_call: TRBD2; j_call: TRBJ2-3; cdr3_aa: CASSRLGLAGGSDTQYF; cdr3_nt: TGTGCCAGCAGCCGCTTGGGACTAGCGGGAGGGTCAGATACGCAGTATTTT
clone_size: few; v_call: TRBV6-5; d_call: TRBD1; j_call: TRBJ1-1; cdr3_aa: CASNRGNTEAFF; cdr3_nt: TGTGCCAGCAACAGGGGGAACACTGAAGCTTTCTTT
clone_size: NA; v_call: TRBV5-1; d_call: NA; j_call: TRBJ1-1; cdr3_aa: CASSWQGTEAFF; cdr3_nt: TGCGCCAGCAGCTGGCAGGGCACTGAAGCTTTCTTT
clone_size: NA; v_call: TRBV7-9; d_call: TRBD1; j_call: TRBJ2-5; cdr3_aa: CASSPRDRVGETQYF; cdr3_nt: TGTGCCAGCAGCCCTCGGGACAGGGTAGGAGAGACCCAGTACTTC
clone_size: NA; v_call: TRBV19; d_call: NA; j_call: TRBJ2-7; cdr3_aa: CASSINEGSYEQYF; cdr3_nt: TGTGCCAGTAGTATAAATGAGGGATCCTACGAGCAGTACTTC
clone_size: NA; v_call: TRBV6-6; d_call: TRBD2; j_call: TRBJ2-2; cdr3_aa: CASSRLGLAVNTGELFF; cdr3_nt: TGTGCCAGCAGTCGCCTGGGACTAGCGGTGAACACCGGGGAGCTGTTTTTT
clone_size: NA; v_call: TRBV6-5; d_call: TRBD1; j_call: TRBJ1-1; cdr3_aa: CASRGTGTNTEAFF; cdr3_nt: TGTGCCAGCAGGGGGACAGGGACGAACACTGAAGCTTTCTTT
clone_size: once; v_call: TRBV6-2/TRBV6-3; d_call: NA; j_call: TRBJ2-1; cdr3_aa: CASSRRGDEQFF; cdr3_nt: TGTGCCAGCAGCCGGCGCGGCGATGAGCAGTTCTTC